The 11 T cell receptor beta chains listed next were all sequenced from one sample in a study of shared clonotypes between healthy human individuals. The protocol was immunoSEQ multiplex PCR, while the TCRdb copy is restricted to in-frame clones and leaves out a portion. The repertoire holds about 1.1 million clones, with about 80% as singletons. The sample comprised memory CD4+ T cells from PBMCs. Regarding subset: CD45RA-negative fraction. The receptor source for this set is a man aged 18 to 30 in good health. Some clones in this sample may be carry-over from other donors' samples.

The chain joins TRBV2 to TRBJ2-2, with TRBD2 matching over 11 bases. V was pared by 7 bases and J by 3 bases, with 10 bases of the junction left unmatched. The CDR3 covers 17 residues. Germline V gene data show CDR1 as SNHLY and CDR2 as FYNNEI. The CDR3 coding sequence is TGTGCCAGCATGTGGCTAGCGGGAGGTTGGGACACCGGGGAGCTGTTTTTT. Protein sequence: CASMWLAGGWDTGELFF.

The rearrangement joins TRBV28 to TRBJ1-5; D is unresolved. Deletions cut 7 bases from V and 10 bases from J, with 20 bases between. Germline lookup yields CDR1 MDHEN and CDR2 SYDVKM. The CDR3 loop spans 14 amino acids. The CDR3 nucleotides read TGTGCCAGCATTAAGGATTGGGGATTCAGCCCCCAGCATTTT. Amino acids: CASIKDWGFSPQHF. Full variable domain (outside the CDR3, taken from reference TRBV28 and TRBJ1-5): DVKVTQSSRYLVKRTGEKVFLECVQDMDHENMFWYRQDPGLGLRLIYFSYDVKMKEKGDIPEGYSVSREKKERFSLILESASTNQTSMYLCASIKDWGFSPQHFGDGTRLSIL.

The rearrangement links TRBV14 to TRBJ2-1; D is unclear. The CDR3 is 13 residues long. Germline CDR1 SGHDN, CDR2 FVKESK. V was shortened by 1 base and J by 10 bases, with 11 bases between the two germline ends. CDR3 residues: CASSQGGGWEQFF. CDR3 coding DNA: TGTGCCAGCAGCCAAGGCGGCGGATGGGAGCAGTTCTTC.

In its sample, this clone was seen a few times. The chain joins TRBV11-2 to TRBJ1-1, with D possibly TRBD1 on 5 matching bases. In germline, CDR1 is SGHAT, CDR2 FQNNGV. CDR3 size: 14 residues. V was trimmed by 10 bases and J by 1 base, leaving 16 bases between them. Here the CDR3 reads CAIKPGLTNTEAFF. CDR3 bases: TGTGCCATAAAACCGGGACTCACGAACACTGAAGCTTTCTTT. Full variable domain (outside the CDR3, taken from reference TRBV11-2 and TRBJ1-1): EAGVAQSPRYKIIEKRQSVAFWCNPISGHATLYWYQQILGQGPKLLIQFQNNGVVDDSQLPKDRFSAERLKGVDSTLKIQPAKLEDSAVYLCAIKPGLTNTEAFFGQGTRLTVV.

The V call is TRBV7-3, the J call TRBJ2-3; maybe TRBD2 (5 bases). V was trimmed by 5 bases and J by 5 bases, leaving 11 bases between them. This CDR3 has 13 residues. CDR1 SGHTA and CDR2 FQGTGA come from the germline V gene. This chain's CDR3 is CASSIRTGDTQYF. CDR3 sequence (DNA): TGTGCCAGCAGCATACGGACTGGAGATACGCAGTATTTT.

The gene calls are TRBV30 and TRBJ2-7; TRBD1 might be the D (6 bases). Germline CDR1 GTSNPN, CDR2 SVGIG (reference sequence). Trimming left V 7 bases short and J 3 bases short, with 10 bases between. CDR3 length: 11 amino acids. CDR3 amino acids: CASGQNYEQYF. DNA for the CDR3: TGTGCCTCAGGACAGAACTACGAGCAGTACTTC.

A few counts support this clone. CDR3 bases: TGTGCCAGCAGTTACTCGACAGGGTCCGACTATGGCTACACCTTC. Translation gives CASSYSTGSDYGYTF. The rearrangement joins TRBV6-5 to TRBJ1-2, with 7 positions matching TRBD1. Losses at the gene ends were 0 bases for V and 3 bases for J; bases not matched to a gene: 4. Per the germline V gene, CDR1 is MNHEY and CDR2 is SVGAGI. The CDR3 runs 15 residues.

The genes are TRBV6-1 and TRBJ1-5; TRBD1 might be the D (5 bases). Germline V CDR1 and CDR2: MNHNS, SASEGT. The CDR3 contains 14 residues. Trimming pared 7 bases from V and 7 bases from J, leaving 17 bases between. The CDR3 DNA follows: TGTGCCAGCAACGGGGCGAGGTCGGGGCAGCCCCAGCATTTT. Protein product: CASNGARSGQPQHF.

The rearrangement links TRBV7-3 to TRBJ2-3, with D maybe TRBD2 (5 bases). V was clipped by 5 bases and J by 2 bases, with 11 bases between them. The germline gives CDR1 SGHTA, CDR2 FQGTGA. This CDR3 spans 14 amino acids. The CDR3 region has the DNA TGTGCCAGCAGCATCGGACTTTACACAGATACGCAGTATTTT. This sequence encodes CASSIGLYTDTQYF.

The DNA for the CDR3 is TGCGCCAGCAGCTTCCCGCTAGCGAGTAACAATGAGCAGTTCTTC. Amino acids: CASSFPLASNNEQFF. The chain links TRBV5-1 to TRBJ2-1, with D tentatively TRBD2 (6 bases). Germline CDR1 and CDR2: SGHRS and YFSETQ. V was trimmed by 2 bases and J by 5 bases, leaving 14 bases between them. This CDR3 spans 15 amino acids. The full variable domain, in which reference TRBV5-1 and TRBJ2-1 provide the parts outside the CDR3, is KAGVTQTPRYLIKTRGQQVTLSCSPISGHRSVSWYQQTPGQGLQFLFEYFSETQRNKGNFPGRFSGRQFSNSRSEMNVSTLELGDSALYLCASSFPLASNNEQFFGPGTRLTVL.

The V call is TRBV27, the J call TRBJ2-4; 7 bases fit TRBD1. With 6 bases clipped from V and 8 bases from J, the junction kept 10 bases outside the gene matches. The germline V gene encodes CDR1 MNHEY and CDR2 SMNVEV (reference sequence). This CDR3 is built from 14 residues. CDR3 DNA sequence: TGTGCCAGCAGAGCCAGGGGGTGGGACGACATTCAGTACTTC. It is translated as CASRARGWDDIQYF.